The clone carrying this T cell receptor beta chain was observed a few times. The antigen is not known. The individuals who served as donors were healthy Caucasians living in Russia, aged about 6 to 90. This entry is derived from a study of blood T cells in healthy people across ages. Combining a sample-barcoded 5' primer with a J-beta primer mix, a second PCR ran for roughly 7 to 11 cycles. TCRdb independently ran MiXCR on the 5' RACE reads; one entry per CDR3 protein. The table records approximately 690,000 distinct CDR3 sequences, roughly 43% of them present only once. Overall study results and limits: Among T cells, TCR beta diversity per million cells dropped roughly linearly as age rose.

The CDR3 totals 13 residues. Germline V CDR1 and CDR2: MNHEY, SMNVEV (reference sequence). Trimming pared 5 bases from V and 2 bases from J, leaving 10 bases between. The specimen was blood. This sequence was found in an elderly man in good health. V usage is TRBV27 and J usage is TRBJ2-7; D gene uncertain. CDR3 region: CASSITPAYEQYF. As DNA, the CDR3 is TGTGCCAGCAGTATCACACCTGCCTACGAGCAGTACTTC.